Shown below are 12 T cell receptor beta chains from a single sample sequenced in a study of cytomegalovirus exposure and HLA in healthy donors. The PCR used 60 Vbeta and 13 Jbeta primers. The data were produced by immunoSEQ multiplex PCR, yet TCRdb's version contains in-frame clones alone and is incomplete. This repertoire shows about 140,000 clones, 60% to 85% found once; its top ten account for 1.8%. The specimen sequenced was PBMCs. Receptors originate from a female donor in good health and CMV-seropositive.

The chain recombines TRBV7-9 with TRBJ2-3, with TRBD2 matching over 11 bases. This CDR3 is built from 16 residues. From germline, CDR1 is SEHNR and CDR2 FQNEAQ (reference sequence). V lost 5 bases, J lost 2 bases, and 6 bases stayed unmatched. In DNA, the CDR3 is TGTGCCAGCAGCCTCGGGACTAGCGGAGCCACAGATACGCAGTATTTT. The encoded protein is CASSLGTSGATDTQYF.

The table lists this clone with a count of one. In nucleotides, the CDR3 is TGCAGCGTTGACGGGGGGGACTACGAGCAGTACTTC. Translating it yields CSVDGGDYEQYF. The chain links TRBV29-1 to TRBJ2-7; 8 bases are shared with TRBD2. Germline trimming cut 3 bases from V and 3 bases from J; bases unmatched to any gene: 1. This CDR3 has 12 amino acids. CDR1 is SQVTM, CDR2 ANQGSEA, per germline.

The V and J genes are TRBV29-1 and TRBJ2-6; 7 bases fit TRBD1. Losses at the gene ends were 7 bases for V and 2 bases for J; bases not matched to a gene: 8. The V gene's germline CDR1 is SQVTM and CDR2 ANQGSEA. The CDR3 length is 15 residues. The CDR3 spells CSALTGFTGANVLTF. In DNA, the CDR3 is TGCAGCGCCCTGACAGGGTTTACTGGGGCCAACGTCCTGACTTTC.

CDR3 sequence (DNA): TGCGCCAGCAGCCAACCACTAGCGGGGGGCTCCGATGAGCAGTTCTTC. Its translation: CASSQPLAGGSDEQFF. V and J are TRBV4-1 and TRBJ2-1; 12 positions match TRBD2. There are 16 residues in the CDR3. J lost 8 bases, V lost 2 bases, and 7 bases had no gene match. Germline V gene data show CDR1 as MGHRA and CDR2 as YSYEKL.

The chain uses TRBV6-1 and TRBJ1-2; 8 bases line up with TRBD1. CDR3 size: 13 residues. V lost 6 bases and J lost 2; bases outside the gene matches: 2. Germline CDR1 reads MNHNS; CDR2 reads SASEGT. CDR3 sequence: CASSRDRNYGYTF. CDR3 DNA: TGTGCCAGCAGCCGGGACAGGAACTATGGCTACACCTTC.

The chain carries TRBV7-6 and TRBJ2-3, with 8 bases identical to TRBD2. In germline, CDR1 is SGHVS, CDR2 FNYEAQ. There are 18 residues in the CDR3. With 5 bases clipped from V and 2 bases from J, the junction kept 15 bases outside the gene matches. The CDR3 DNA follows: TGTGCCAGCAGCCAAACCGGATCATTGGGACTAGTCACAGATACGCAGTATTTT. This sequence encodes CASSQTGSLGLVTDTQYF.

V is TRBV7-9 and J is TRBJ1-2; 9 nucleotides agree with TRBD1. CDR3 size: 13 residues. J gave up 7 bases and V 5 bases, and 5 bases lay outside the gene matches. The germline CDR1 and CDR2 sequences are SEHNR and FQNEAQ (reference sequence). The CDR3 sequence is CASSDLTGGGYTF. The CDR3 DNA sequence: TGTGCCAGCAGCGACCTGACAGGGGGTGGCTACACCTTC. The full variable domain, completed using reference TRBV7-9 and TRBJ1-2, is DTGVSQNPRHKITKRGQNVTFRCDPISEHNRLYWYRQTLGQGPEFLTYFQNEAQLEKSRLLSDRFSAERPKGSFSTLEIQRTEQGDSAMYLCASSDLTGGGYTFGSGTRLTVV.

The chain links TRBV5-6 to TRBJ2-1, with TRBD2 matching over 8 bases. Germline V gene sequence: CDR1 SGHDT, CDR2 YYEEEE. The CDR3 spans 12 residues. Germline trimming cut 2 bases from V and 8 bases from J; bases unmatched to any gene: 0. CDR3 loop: CASSFGGDEQFF. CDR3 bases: TGTGCCAGCAGCTTCGGGGGGGATGAGCAGTTCTTC.

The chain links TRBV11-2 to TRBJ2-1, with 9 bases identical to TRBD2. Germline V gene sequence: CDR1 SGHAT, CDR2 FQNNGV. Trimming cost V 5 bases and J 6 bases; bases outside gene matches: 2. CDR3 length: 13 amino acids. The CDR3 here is CASSPTSGNEQFF. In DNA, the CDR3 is TGTGCCAGCAGCCCGACTAGCGGCAATGAGCAGTTCTTC.

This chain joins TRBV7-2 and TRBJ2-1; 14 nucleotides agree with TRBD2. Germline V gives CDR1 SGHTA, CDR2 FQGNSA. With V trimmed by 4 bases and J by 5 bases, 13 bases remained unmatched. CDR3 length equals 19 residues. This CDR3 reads CASSWTSGGPPLLNNEQFF. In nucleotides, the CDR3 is TGTGCCAGCAGCTGGACTAGCGGGGGGCCCCCACTCCTTAACAATGAGCAGTTCTTC.

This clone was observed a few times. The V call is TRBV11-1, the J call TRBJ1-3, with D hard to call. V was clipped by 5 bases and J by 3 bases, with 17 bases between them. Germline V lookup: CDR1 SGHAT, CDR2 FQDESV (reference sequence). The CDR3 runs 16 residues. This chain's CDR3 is CASSSLDATVGNTIYF. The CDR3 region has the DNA TGTGCCAGCAGCAGCCTTGACGCAACAGTTGGAAACACCATATATTTT. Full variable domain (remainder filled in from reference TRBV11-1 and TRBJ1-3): EAEVAQSPRYKITEKSQAVAFWCDPISGHATLYWYRQILGQGPELLVQFQDESVVDDSQLPKDRFSAERLKGVDSTLKIQPAELGDSAMYLCASSSLDATVGNTIYFGEGSWLTVV.

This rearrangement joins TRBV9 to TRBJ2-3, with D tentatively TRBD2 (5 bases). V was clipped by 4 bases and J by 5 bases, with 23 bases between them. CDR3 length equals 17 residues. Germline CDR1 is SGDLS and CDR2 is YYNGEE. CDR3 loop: CASSPFGLEMAGDTQYF. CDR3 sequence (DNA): TGTGCCAGCAGCCCGTTCGGTTTAGAAATGGCGGGAGATACGCAGTATTTT.